Listed below are T cell receptor beta chains from one sample, sequenced in a study of Graves' ophthalmopathy and Graves' hyperthyroidism. In TCRdb, the multiplex PCR reads were re-called with MiXCR into one record per CDR3 protein. The top ten hold approximately 10% of the sample, which has over a million distinct CDR3 sequences, 36% seen once. Sequencing input: peripheral blood or thyroid tissue (not recorded which). The receptor source for this set is an adult man with Graves' hyperthyroidism. Both conserved end residues are part of each CDR3. A D gene is named only where the DNA matches it firmly. Size tells how often a clone was seen (once, few, many) or the class of an expanded clone, and some rows leave it out.

CSARDLTGYEQYF,TGCAGTGCTAGAGATCTTACCGGCTACGAGCAGTACTTC,.,TRBJ2-7,TRBV20-1,.
CSATPGSNQPQHF,TGCAGTGCTACCCCTGGGAGCAATCAGCCCCAGCATTTT,many,TRBJ1-5,TRBV20-1,.
CATSRENSPSSGNTIYF,TGTGCCACCAGCAGAGAGAACAGTCCCAGCTCTGGAAACACCATATATTTT,.,TRBJ1-3,TRBV15,.
CASRLMVHRAGFNYGYTF,TGTGCCAGCAGGCTTATGGTGCACAGGGCCGGTTTTAACTATGGCTACACCTTC,many,TRBJ1-2,TRBV7-2,.
CASSLTSGQETQYF,TGTGCCAGCAGCCTCACTAGCGGCCAAGAGACCCAGTACTTC,many,TRBJ2-5,TRBV7-9,TRBD2
CAISDEGAETQYF,TGTGCCATCAGTGACGAGGGGGCTGAGACCCAGTACTTC,many,TRBJ2-5,TRBV10-3,TRBD1
CASSLGFATEAFF,TGTGCCAGCAGCTTAGGGTTTGCCACTGAAGCTTTCTTT,few,TRBJ1-1,TRBV2,.
CASSLQGARGNQPQHF,TGTGCCAGCAGCCTACAGGGGGCTAGGGGCAATCAGCCCCAGCATTTT,many,TRBJ1-5,TRBV7-2,TRBD1
CASSPRTSLAGELFF,TGTGCCAGCAGTCCAAGGACTAGCTTGGCCGGGGAGCTGTTTTTT,few,TRBJ2-2,TRBV6-5,TRBD2
CASSGTSGRAQPQYF,TGTGCCAGCAGCGGGACTAGCGGGAGGGCCCAGCCCCAGTACTTC,.,TRBJ2-5,TRBV2,TRBD2
CASSFSLPASSGANVLTF,TGTGCCAGCAGCTTCTCCCTTCCAGCAAGCTCTGGGGCCAACGTCCTGACTTTC,many,TRBJ2-6,TRBV7-2,.
CASSPGLAGRYEQYF,TGTGCCAGTAGTCCAGGACTAGCGGGGAGATACGAGCAGTACTTC,many,TRBJ2-7,TRBV19,TRBD2
CASSYIHGQPNYGYTF,TGTGCCAGCAGTTACATCCATGGACAGCCTAACTATGGCTACACCTTC,few,TRBJ1-2,TRBV6-2/TRBV6-3,.
CASSWGGLPYEQYF,TGTGCCAGCAGTTGGGGGGGGCTCCCCTACGAGCAGTACTTC,few,TRBJ2-7,TRBV28,.
CASSRTGPQETQYF,TGTGCCAGCAGTCGGACAGGGCCCCAAGAGACCCAGTACTTC,few,TRBJ2-5,TRBV2,TRBD1